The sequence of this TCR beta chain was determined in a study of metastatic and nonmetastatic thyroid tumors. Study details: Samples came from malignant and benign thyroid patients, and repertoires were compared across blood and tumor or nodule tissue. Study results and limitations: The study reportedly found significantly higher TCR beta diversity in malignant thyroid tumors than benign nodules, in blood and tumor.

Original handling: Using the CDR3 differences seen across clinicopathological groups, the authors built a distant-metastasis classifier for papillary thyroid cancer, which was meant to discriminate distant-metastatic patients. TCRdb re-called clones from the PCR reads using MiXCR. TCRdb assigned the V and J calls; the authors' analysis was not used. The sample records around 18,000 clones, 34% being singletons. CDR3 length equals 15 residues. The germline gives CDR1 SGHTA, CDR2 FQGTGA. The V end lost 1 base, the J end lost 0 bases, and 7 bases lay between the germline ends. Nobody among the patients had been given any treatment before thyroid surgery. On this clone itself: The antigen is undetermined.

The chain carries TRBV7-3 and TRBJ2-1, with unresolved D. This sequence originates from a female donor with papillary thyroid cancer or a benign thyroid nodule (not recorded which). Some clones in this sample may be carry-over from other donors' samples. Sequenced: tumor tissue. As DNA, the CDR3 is TGTGCCAGCAGCTTAATACCTACCTCCTACAATGAGCAGTTCTTC. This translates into CASSLIPTSYNEQFF.